This is a list of T cell receptor beta chains from one sample in a study of OX40 agonist ivuxolimab in advanced cancers. TCRdb's copy holds only in-frame clones and misses some; the assay was immunoSEQ multiplex PCR. This table has 40,000 to 45,000 clones, roughly 77% appearing once. The source material was CD4+ or CD8+ T cells sorted from blood, sampled in a trial of the OX40 agonist ivuxolimab. Source of these receptors: an adult with an advanced solid tumor such as melanoma, head and neck, liver or kidney cancer. Both conserved end residues are trimmed from each CDR3.

>13|TRBV7-7
ASILTGGRNTEAF
>12|TRBV11-2
ASSLAPGYWEQF
>12|TRBV27
ASSFSGPYNEQF
>13|TRBV11-1
ASSLVQHGGVVQY
>14|TRBV9
ASSSRGGLASDTQY
>15|TRBV5-1
ASSLDPPGLVTGELF
>14|TRBV6-1
ASSEQAGQVQETQY
>14|TRBV4-3
ASSQSGAGNTGELF
>11|TRBV5-1
ASSLEGTQPQH
>12|TRBV7-8
ASSLAGLAYEQY
>13|TRBV7-3
ASSLTSGIAYEQF
>11|TRBV5-1
ASSLLKNTEAF
>12|TRBV7-2
ASSFSWLTGELF